This T cell receptor beta chain was observed in a study of T cell responses to AZD1222 COVID-19 vaccine. The study's findings and limits: CD4 TCRs associated with vaccination spanned spike, dominating at 160-218 and 743-854. Every sample of the repertoires postdated the peak T cell response. An increase in Spike-specific TCR breadth and depth was observed after two AZD1222 doses.

Generated by immunoSEQ multiplex PCR, the TCRdb table keeps only in-frame clones and is missing some. The data hold 85,000 to 130,000 clones, with 90% observed a single time. As concerns this clone: Its antigen remains unidentified.

Per germline, CDR1 KGHSH and CDR2 LQKENI. The CDR3 has 16 amino acids. J gave up 0 bases and V 5 bases, and 7 bases lay outside the gene matches. The sequence came from an adult who received the AZD1222 COVID-19 vaccine. The rearrangement uses TRBV18 and TRBJ1-1; 9 nucleotides line up with TRBD1. Sample: peripheral blood, taken 28 days after the second AZD1222 dose. CDR3 coding DNA: TGTGCCAGCTCATCTCGACAGGGGGGCATGAACACTGAAGCTTTCTTT. Amino acids: CASSSRQGGMNTEAFF.